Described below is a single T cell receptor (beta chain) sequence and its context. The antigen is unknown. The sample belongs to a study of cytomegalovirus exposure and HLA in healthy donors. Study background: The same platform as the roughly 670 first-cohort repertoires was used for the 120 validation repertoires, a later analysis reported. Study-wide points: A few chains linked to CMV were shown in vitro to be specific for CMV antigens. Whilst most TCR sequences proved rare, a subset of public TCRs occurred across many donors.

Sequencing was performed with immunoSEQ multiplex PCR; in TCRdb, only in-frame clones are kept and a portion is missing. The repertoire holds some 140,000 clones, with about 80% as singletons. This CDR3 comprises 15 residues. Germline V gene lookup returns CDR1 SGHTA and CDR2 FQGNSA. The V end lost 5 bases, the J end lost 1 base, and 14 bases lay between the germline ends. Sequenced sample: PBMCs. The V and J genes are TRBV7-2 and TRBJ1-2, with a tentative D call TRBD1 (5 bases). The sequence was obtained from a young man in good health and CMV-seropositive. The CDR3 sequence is CASSQDRGDNYGYTF. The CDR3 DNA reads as TGTGCCAGCAGCCAAGACAGAGGCGATAACTATGGCTACACCTTC.